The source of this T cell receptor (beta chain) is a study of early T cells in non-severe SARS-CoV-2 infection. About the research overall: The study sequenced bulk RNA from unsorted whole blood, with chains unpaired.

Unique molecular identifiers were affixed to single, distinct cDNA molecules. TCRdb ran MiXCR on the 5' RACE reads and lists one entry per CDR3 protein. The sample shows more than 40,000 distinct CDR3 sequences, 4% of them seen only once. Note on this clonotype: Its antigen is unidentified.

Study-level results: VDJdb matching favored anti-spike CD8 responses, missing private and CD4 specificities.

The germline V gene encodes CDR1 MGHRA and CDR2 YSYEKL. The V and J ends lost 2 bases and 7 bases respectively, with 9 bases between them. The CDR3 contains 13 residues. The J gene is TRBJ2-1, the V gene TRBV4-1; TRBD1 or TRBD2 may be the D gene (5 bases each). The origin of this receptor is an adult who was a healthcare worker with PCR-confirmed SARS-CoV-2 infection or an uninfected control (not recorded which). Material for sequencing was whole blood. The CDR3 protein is CASSQLAGNEQFF. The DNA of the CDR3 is TGCGCCAGCAGCCAACTAGCAGGGAATGAGCAGTTCTTC.